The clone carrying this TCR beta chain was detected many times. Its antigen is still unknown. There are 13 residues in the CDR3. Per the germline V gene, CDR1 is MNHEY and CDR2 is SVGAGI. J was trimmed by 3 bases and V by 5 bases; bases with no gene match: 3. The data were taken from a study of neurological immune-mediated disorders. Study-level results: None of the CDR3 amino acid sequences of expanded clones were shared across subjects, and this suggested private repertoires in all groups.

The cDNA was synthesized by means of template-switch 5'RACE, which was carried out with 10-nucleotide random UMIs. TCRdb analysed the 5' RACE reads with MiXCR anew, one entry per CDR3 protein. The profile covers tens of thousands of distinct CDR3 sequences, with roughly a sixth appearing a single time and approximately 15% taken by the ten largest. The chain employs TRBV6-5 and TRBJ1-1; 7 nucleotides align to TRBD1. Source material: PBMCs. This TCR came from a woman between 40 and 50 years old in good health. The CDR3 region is CASSKGQDTEAFF. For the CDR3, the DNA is TGTGCCAGCAGTAAAGGACAGGACACTGAAGCTTTCTTT.